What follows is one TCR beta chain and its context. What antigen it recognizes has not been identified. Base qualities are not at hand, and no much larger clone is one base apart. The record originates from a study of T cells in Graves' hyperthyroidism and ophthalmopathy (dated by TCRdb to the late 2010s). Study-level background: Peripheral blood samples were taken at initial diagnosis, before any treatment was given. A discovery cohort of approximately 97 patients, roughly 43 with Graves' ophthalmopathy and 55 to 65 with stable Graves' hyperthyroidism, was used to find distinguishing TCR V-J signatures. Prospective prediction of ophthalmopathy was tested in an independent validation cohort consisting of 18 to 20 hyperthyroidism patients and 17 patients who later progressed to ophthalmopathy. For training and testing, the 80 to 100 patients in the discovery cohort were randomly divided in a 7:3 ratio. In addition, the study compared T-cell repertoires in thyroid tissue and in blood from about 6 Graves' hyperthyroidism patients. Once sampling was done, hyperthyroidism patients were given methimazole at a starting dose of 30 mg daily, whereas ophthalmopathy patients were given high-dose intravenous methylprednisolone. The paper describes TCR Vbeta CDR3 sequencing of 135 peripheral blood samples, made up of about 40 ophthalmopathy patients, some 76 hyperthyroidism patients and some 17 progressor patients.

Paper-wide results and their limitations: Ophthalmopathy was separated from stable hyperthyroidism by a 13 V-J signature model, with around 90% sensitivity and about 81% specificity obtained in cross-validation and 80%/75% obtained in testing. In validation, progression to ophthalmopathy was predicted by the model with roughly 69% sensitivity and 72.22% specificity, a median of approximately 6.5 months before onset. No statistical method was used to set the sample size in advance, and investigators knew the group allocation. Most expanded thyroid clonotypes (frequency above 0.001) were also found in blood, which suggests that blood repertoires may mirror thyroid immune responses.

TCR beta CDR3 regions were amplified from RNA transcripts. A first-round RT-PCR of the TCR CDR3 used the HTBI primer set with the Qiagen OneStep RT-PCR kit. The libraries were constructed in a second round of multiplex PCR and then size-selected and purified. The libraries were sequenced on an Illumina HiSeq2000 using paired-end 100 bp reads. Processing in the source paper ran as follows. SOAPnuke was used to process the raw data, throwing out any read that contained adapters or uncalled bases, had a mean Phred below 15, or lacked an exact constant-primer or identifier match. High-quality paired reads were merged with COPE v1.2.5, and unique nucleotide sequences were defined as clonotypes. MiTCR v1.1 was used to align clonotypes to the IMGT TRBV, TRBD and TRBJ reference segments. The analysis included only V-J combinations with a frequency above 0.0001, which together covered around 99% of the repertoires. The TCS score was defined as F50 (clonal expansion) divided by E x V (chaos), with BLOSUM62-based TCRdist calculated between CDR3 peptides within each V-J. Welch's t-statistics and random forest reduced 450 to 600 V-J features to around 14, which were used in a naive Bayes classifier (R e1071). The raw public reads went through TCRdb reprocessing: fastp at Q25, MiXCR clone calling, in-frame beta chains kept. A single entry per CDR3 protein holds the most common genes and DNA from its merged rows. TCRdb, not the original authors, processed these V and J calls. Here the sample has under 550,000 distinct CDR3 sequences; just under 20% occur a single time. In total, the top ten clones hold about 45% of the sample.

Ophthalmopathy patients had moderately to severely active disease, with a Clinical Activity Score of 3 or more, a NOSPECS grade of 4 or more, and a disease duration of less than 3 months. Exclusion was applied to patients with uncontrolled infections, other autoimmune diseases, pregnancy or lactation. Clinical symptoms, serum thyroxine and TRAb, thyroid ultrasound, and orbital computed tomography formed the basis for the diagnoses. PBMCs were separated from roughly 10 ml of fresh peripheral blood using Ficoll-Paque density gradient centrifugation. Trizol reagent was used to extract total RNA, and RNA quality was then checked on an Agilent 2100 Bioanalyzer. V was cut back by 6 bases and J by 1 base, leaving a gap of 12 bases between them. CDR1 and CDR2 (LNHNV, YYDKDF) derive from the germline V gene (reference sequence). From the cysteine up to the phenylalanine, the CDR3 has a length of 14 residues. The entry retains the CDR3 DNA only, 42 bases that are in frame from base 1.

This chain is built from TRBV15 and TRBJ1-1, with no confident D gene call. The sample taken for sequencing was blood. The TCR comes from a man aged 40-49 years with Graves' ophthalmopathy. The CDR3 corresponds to CATRPGSANTEAFF. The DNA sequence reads TGTGCCACCAGACCGGGCAGTGCGAACACTGAAGCTTTCTTT.